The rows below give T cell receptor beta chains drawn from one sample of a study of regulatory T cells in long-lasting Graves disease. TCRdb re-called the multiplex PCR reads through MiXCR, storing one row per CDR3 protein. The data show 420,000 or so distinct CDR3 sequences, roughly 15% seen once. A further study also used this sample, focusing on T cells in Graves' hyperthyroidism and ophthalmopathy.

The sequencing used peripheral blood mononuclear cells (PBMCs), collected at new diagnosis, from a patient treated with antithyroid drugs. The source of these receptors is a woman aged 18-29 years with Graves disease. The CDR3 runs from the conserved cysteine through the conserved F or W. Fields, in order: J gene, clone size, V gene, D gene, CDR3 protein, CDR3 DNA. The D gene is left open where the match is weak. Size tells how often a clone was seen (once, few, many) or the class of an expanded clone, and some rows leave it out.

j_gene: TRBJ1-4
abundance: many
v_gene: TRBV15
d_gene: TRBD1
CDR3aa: CATSRRAGGEKLFF
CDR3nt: TGTGCCACCAGCAGAAGGGCAGGGGGTGAAAAACTGTTTTTT

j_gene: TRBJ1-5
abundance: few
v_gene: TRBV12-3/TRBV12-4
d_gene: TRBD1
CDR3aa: CASTPGQGDQPQHF
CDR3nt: TGTGCCAGCACTCCGGGACAGGGAGATCAGCCCCAGCATTTT

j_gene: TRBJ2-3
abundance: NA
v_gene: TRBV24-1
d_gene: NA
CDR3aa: CATSDLFGDTQYF
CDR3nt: TGTGCCACCAGTGATTTGTTTGGAGATACGCAGTATTTT

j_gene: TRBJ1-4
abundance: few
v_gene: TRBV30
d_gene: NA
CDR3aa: CAWSTGNEKLFF
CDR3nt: TGTGCCTGGAGTACTGGAAATGAAAAACTGTTTTTT

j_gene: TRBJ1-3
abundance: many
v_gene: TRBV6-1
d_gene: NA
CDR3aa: CASSEVQGNTIYF
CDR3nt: TGTGCCAGCAGTGAAGTCCAAGGAAACACCATATATTTT

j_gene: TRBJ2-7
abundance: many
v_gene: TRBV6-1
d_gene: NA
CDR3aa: CASSRGRPGRGSYEQYF
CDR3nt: TGTGCCAGCAGTAGGGGGCGCCCTGGGAGGGGATCCTACGAGCAGTACTTC

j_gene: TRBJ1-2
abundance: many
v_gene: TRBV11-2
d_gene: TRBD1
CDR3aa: CASSFGTQGARHPDGYTF
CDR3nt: TGTGCCAGCAGCTTTGGTACACAGGGGGCGAGGCATCCGGATGGCTACACCTTC

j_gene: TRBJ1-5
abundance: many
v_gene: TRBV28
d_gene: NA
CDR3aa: CASSQQGLFTQPQHF
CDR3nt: TGTGCCAGCAGCCAACAGGGTCTTTTCACTCAGCCCCAGCATTTT

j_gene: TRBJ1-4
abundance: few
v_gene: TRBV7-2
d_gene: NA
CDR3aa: CASSVGGTNEKLFF
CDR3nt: TGTGCCAGCAGCGTAGGGGGAACTAATGAAAAACTGTTTTTT

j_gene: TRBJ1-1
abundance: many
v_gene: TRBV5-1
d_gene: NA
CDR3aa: CASSLEAGPTEAFF
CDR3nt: TGCGCCAGCAGCTTGGAGGCGGGGCCCACTGAAGCTTTCTTT

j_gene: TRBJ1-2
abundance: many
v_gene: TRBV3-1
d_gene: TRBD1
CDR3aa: CASSQGQGGYGYTF
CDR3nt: TGTGCCAGCAGCCAAGGACAGGGTGGCTATGGCTACACCTTC

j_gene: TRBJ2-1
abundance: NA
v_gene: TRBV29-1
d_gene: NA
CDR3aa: CSVGGDTLNEQFF
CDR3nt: TGCAGCGTGGGGGGGGACACACTAAATGAGCAGTTCTTC

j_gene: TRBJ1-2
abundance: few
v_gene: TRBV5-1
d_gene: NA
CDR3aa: CASSFWAGNYGYTF
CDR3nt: TGCGCCAGCAGCTTCTGGGCAGGCAACTATGGCTACACCTTC

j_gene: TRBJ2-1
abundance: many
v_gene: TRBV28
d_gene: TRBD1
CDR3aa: CASSSPGTGEIFGQFF
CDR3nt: TGTGCCAGCAGTTCTCCCGGGACAGGGGAAATATTTGGGCAGTTCTTC

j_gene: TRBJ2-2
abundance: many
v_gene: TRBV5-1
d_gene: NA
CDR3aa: CASTDTGELFF
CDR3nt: TGTGCCAGCACCGACACCGGGGAGCTGTTTTTT

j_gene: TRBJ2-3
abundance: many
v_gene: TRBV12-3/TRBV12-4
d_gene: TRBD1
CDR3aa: CASYPGRGTDTQYF
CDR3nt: TGTGCCAGTTATCCTGGCAGGGGGACAGATACGCAGTATTTT

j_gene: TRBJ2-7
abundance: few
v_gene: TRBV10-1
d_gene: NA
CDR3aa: CASSEMRVGEQYF
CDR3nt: TGCGCCAGCAGTGAGATGAGGGTCGGCGAGCAGTACTTC